This T cell receptor beta chain was captured by sequencing in a study of regulatory T cells in long-lasting Graves disease. The study's findings and limits: New patients shared approximately 1,000 public clonotypes, and persistent patients shared more, with a few thousand.

Building the TCR beta libraries relied on iRepertoire HTBI primers, and CDR3 regions underwent Arm-PCR. TCRdb reanalysed the multiplex PCR reads using MiXCR and keeps one entry per CDR3 protein. The data hold around 320,000 distinct CDR3 sequences, with approximately 15% observed a single time. Time point specified: newly diagnosed GD, antithyroid drugs for less than 3 months. Scientists built the TCR library using RNA that was extracted from PBMCs. The CDR3 has 18 amino acids. V shed 0 bases and J shed 2 bases, with 20 bases lying between them. Germline CDR1 reads SGDLS; CDR2 reads YYNGEE. In its sample, this clonotype was seen many times. Its antigen is undetermined. In addition, the sample was reused for a study of T cells in Graves' hyperthyroidism and ophthalmopathy.

The rearrangement joins TRBV9 to TRBJ1-2; D is unclear. This receptor was taken from a middle-aged man with Graves disease. Sequences were derived from peripheral blood mononuclear cells (PBMCs), sampled at new diagnosis, from a patient treated with antithyroid drugs. The CDR3 DNA follows: TGTGCCAGCAGCGTAGCTGAGCGAGCCGCCGGGCAAAACTATGGCTACACCTTC. Translating gives CASSVAERAAGQNYGYTF.